The clone carrying this T cell receptor (beta chain) has only a few counts. Its cognate antigen is unknown. V dropped 2 bases and J dropped 4; count of bases not matched to a gene: 5. The germline V gene encodes CDR1 SGHDN and CDR2 FVKESK. The CDR3 runs to 17 residues. This specimen comes from a study of blood T cells in healthy people across ages. Broader study findings: Greater diversity and more naive CD4+ cells were seen in long-lived donors than in aged donors. Estimated diversity that came from one million T cells was considered an underestimate. Older age coincided with a roughly linear decline in TCR beta diversity per million T cells.

Then a second PCR, running roughly 6 to 12 cycles, was carried out with a sample-barcoded 5' primer and a J-beta primer mix. TCRdb ran MiXCR on the 5' RACE reads and lists one entry per CDR3 protein. Among about 1.8 million distinct CDR3 sequences listed, approximately 50% were seen once. Sequences were obtained from blood. This chain uses TRBV14 with TRBJ2-1; 13 bases are a match to TRBD2. The receptor was derived from a woman in her thirties or forties in good health. The CDR3 sequence is CASSQSILAGGYNEQFF. CDR3 coding DNA: TGTGCCAGCAGCCAATCCATACTAGCGGGGGGGTACAATGAGCAGTTCTTC.